This TCR beta chain came from a study of CD8 T cells in ankylosing spondylitis. In making TCR beta libraries, quantitative 5'-RACE with molecular barcodes was used. Each CDR3 protein is one row after TCRdb ran MiXCR on the 5' RACE reads. The data contain 35,000 or so distinct CDR3 sequences, approximately 17% of them singletons. Study-level points and caveats: Significant enrichment of disease-linked clones was reported in matched ankylosing spondylitis synovial fluid. What seemed typical of ankylosing spondylitis blood was a TCR beta motif built from 8 or 9 highly homologous variants. Reactive arthritis synovial fluid and blood previously showed some of these motif variants.

Worth noting for this clonotype: Its antigen is not known.

CDR3 length: 12 amino acids. V shed 6 bases and J shed 8 bases, with 13 bases lying between them. The germline V gene has CDR1 SQVTM and CDR2 ANQGSEA. Sequencing input: blood. This sequence was found in a male donor with ankylosing spondylitis or in good health (not recorded which). The chain couples TRBV29-1 to TRBJ1-4; a possible D gene is TRBD1 (6 bases). The DNA of the CDR3 is TGCAGCGTACAGGGTGGCGGCGAAAAACTGTTTTTT. The encoded protein is CSVQGGGEKLFF.